The 14 T cell receptor beta chains below come from one sample, sequenced in a study of T cells in Graves' hyperthyroidism and ophthalmopathy. TCR beta CDR3 sequences were amplified from RNA transcripts. First-round RT-PCR targeting the TCR CDR3 was performed with the HTBI primer set. Each CDR3 protein gets one entry after TCRdb re-called the multiplex PCR reads with MiXCR. The sample yields about 290,000 distinct CDR3 sequences, roughly a fifth seen once. The specimen was blood. The receptors were gathered from a man aged 50-59 years with Graves' ophthalmopathy.

The chain recombines TRBV5-6 with TRBJ2-2, with 7 nucleotides matching TRBD2. Trimming cost V 0 bases and J 4 bases; bases outside gene matches: 9. This CDR3 region has 17 residues. Germline V CDR1 and CDR2: SGHDT, YYEEEE. The CDR3 nucleotides are TGTGCCAGCAGCTTGGATTGGGGGAGGGCCGGCACCGGGGAGCTGTTTTTT. Translated, it gives CASSLDWGRAGTGELFF.

The CDR3 here is CASSEVAGGTFFSSYNEQFF. The CDR3 bases are TGTGCCAGCAGTGAAGTCGCAGGGGGGACCTTTTTTTCCTCCTACAATGAGCAGTTCTTC. V usage is TRBV6-1 and J usage is TRBJ2-1, with D possibly TRBD1 on 7 matching bases. In germline, CDR1 is MNHNS, CDR2 SASEGT. The CDR3 totals 20 residues. Trimming removed 1 base at V and 0 bases at J, with 22 bases between.

The genes are TRBV6-2 or TRBV6-3 and TRBJ1-1; perhaps TRBD1 as D (6 bases). CDR1 and CDR2 from the germline V gene are MNHEY and SVGEGT. V lost 6 bases, J lost 1 base, and 15 bases lay in between. This CDR3 region has 15 residues. This chain's CDR3 is CASSDRQAANTEAFF. In DNA form, the CDR3 reads TGTGCCAGCAGCGACCGACAGGCTGCGAACACTGAAGCTTTCTTT.

The V and J genes are TRBV10-2 and TRBJ1-2; D not resolved. The CDR3 consists of 14 residues. Germline V gene sequence: CDR1 WSHSY, CDR2 SAAADI. The ends were cut back, 4 bases at V and 2 bases at J, with 11 bases in the middle. The DNA for the CDR3 is TGCGCCAGCAGTGTTGAGGGCCCAAACTATGGCTACACCTTC. This sequence encodes CASSVEGPNYGYTF.

In its sample, this clonotype was seen a few times. The V call is TRBV10-3, the J call TRBJ2-3; perhaps TRBD1 as D (6 bases). The CDR3 length is 15 residues. From germline, CDR1 is ENHRY and CDR2 SYGVKD. V was clipped by 10 bases and J by 5 bases, with 22 bases between them. As DNA, the CDR3 is TGTGCCAGCGGAGGAGACAGGCCACAGGGAGATACGCAGTATTTT. Residues: CASGGDRPQGDTQYF.

V gene TRBV20-1 combines with J gene TRBJ2-7, with TRBD2 as a possible D gene (6 bases). This CDR3 contains 15 residues. V was shortened by 6 bases and J by 7 bases, with 25 bases between the two germline ends. Germline CDR1 reads DFQATT; CDR2 reads SNEGSKA (reference sequence). The CDR3 reads CSAIWSGTPLREQYF. CDR3 in DNA: TGCAGTGCGATATGGTCCGGGACTCCTCTGCGGGAGCAGTACTTC.

A remark on this clonotype: A read error may be the cause here, since a much bigger clone is one base away. The chain carries TRBV7-9 and TRBJ2-1; 8 nucleotides line up with TRBD2. Per the germline V gene, CDR1 is SEHNR and CDR2 is FQNEAQ (reference sequence). The CDR3 has 16 residues. The CDR3 is CASGLAIREGYNEQFF. The CDR3, as DNA: TGTGCCAGCGGCTTAGCGATTCGGGAGGGCTACAATGAGCAGTTCTTC. The variable domain in full, completed from reference TRBV7-9 and TRBJ2-1, reads DTGVSQNPRHKITKRGQNVTFRCDPISEHNRLYWYRQTLGQGPEFLTYFQNEAQLEKSRLLSDRFSAERPKGSFSTLEIQRTEQGDSAMYLCASGLAIREGYNEQFFGPGTRLTVL.

Ten or more counts support this clonotype. J is TRBJ2-3 and V is TRBV2; TRBD1 might be the D (5 bases). V lost 10 bases and J lost 6, with 17 bases in between. The V gene's germline CDR1 is SNHLY and CDR2 FYNNEI. The CDR3 has 13 amino acids. The CDR3 nucleotides are TGTGCCATAGCACAGGAGTTAGGGGATACGCAGTATTTT. Its translation is CAIAQELGDTQYF.

There are many counts of this clonotype. This chain links TRBV6-5 with TRBJ2-5, with TRBD1 as a possible D gene (5 bases). Germline V gene lookup returns CDR1 MNHEY and CDR2 SVGAGI. The germline V and J ends were trimmed by 1 base and 5 bases, with 11 bases remaining between them. The CDR3 is made up of 14 amino acids. Here the CDR3 DNA reads TGTGCCAGCAGTTACTTAACAGGTTTGGAGACCCAGTACTTC. Translation gives CASSYLTGLETQYF.

The genes are TRBV7-9 and TRBJ1-2; 10 nucleotides line up with TRBD1. CDR3 length equals 18 residues. The V gene end was trimmed by 0 bases and the J gene end by 8 bases; junction bases not matched to a gene: 15. Germline V gene data show CDR1 as SEHNR and CDR2 as FQNEAQ (reference sequence). The DNA for the CDR3 is TGTGCCAGCAGCTTAGCCAGCGGGGGGGACAGGGGATTCAACGGCTACACCTTC. Translated: CASSLASGGDRGFNGYTF.

This clonotype was detected many times. The genes are TRBV11-2 and TRBJ2-2; no reliable D call. The CDR3 covers 16 residues. Germline loops: CDR1 SGHAT, CDR2 FQNNGV. V gave up 6 bases and J gave up 6 bases, with 20 bases separating them. The CDR3 DNA sequence: TGTGCCAGCAGATTACCCTGGGATTTTGGGGCCGGGGAGCTGTTTTTT. This encodes CASRLPWDFGAGELFF.

This clonotype showed up just a few times. The chain carries TRBV9 and TRBJ1-6; D perhaps matches TRBD1 (5 bases). V was cut by 3 bases and J by 10 bases, with 8 bases left in between. The germline V gene has CDR1 SGDLS and CDR2 YYNGEE. This CDR3 region has 12 residues. CDR3 loop: CASSAGESPLHF. DNA for the CDR3: TGTGCCAGCAGCGCGGGGGAATCACCCCTCCACTTT.

On this clonotype: A much bigger clone sits one base away, suggesting this may be a read error. The gene calls are TRBV2 and TRBJ1-1; D remains ambiguous. The CDR3 spans 13 residues. Germline V gene lookup returns CDR1 SNHLY and CDR2 FYNNEI. In DNA form, the CDR3 reads TGTGCCAGCAGTGAAACGGGTTCCACTGGAGCTTTCTTT. Amino acid sequence: CASSETGSTGAFF.

In the case of this clonotype: A clone one base away is much larger, so this may be a read error. The chain carries TRBV3-1 and TRBJ2-7, with unresolved D. V lost 0 bases, J lost 0 bases, and 6 bases lay in between. Looked up from germline, CDR1 is LGHDT and CDR2 is YNNKEL (reference sequence). The CDR3 is made up of 14 amino acids. CDR3 sequence reads: CASSQEHNSYEQYF. The CDR3 DNA reads as TGTGCCAGCAGCCAAGAGCACAACTCCTACGAGCAGTACTTC.